This TCR beta chain was sequenced during a study of OX40 agonist ivuxolimab in advanced cancers. Looking at the study overall: Three patients had partial responses: one hepatocellular carcinoma, two cutaneous melanoma. Overall study findings and caveats: Also present in some nonresponders was a low level of normalized T-cell clonal expansion.

The data were produced by immunoSEQ multiplex PCR, yet TCRdb's version contains in-frame clones alone and is incomplete. There are around 95,000 clones in the sample; 91% occur only once, and around 0.58% lies in the top ten. Remarks on this clone: Its specificity is unknown.

V lost 7 bases, J lost 4 bases, and 8 bases stayed unmatched. CDR1 and CDR2 from the germline V gene are MDHEN and SYDVKM. This CDR3 spans 15 amino acids. The specimen was CD4+ or CD8+ T cells sorted from blood, collected in a trial of the OX40 agonist ivuxolimab. The receptor comes from an adult with an advanced solid tumor such as melanoma, head and neck, liver or kidney cancer. The chain links TRBV28 to TRBJ2-1; 9 bases match TRBD1. The CDR3 DNA reads TGTGCCAGCAAGGGACAGGGTACTGGGTACAATGAGCAGTTCTTC. Protein: CASKGQGTGYNEQFF.